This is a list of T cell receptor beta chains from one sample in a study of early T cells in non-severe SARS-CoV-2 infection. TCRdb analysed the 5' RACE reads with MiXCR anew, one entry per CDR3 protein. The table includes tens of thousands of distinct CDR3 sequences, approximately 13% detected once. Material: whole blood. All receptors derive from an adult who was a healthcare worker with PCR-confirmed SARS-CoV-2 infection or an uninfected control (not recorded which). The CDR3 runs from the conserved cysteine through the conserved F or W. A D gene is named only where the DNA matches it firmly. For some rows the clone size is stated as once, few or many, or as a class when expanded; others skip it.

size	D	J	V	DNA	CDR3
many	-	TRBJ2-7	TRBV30	TGTGCCTGGAGTCTACAGGCGAGGCAGTACTTC	CAWSLQARQYF
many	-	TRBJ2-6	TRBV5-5	TGTGCCAGCAGCTTGGCAGTCACTGGGGCCAACGTCCTGACTTTC	CASSLAVTGANVLTF
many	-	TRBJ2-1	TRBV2	TGTGCCAGCAGACCCAAAAGGTGGGACAATGAGCAGTTCTTC	CASRPKRWDNEQFF
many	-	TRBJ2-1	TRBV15	TGTGCCACCAGCAGAGATGGGGACGTACCGTACAATGAGCAGTTCTTC	CATSRDGDVPYNEQFF
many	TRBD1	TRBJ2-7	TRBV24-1	TGTGCCACCAGTGAACCGGGACAGGGGGCTGGCGAGCAGTACTTC	CATSEPGQGAGEQYF
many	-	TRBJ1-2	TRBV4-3	TGCGCCAGCAGCCAGGAAGAGTTTGGGCAGCGCTATGGCTACACCTTC	CASSQEEFGQRYGYTF
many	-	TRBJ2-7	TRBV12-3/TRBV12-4	TGTGCCAGCAGTTTAGAACTAGCTTACGAGCAGTACTTC	CASSLELAYEQYF
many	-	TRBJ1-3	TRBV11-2	TGTGCCAGCAGCCCCCCCCGGGACGGAAACACCATATATTTT	CASSPPRDGNTIYF
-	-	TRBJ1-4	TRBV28	TGTGCCAGCAGCCCCGGGACATATGAAAAACTGTTTTTT	CASSPGTYEKLFF
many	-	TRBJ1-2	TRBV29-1	TGCAGCGTTCAAGACATCTATGGCTACACCTTC	CSVQDIYGYTF
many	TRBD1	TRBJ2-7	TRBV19	TGTGCCAGTAGTGCCCGCCGGGACAGAGCCTACGAGCAGTACTTC	CASSARRDRAYEQYF
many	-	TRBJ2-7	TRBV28	TGTGCCAGCAGGAGCGTTTCCTACGAGCAGTACTTC	CASRSVSYEQYF
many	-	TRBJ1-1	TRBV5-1	TGCGCCAGCAGCTTGTTCGGGGCGGGCACTGAAGCTTTCTTT	CASSLFGAGTEAFF
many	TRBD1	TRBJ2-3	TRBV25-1	TGTGCCAGCAGTGAAGACAGGGGGGCAGGACGAAGCACAGATACGCAGTATTTT	CASSEDRGAGRSTDTQYF
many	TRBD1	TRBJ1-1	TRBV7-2	TGTGCCAGCAGGCCCAGAAATGGACAGGAAAAAGCTTTCTTT	CASRPRNGQEKAFF
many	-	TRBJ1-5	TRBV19	TGTGCCAGTAGTATGCAGGGCGAGCTTCAGCCCCAGCATTTT	CASSMQGELQPQHF
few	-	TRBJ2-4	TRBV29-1	TGCAGCGCCAAATGGAGCGGAAACATTCAGTACTTC	CSAKWSGNIQYF
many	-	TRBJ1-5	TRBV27	TGTGCCAGCAGTTTAGGGTGGAATCAGCCCCAGCATTTT	CASSLGWNQPQHF
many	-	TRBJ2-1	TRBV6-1	TGTGCCAGCAGTGAATCCCGACGGGGGGAGCAGTTCTTC	CASSESRRGEQFF
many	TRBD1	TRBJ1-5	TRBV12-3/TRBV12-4	TGTGCCAGCAGTCCGGGACAGGGGCCCCAGCATTTT	CASSPGQGPQHF
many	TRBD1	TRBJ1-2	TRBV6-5	TGTGCCAGCAGGGGCGACAGGGTATGGGGTGGCTACACCTTC	CASRGDRVWGGYTF
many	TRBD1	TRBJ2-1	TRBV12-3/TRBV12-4	TGTGCCAGCAGGCAGCGGACAGGATCCTACAATGAGCAGTTCTTC	CASRQRTGSYNEQFF
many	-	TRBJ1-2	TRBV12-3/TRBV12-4	TGTGCCAGCAGTTTAACGGGGGGCTATGGCTACACCTTC	CASSLTGGYGYTF
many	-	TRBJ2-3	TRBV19	TGTGCCAGTACCAGAGCCCCCCGGGGGACAGATACGCAGTATTTT	CASTRAPRGTDTQYF
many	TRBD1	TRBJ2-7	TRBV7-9	TGTGCCAGCAGCTTAGGGACAGGGGCCCTATTCTCCTACGAGCAGTACTTC	CASSLGTGALFSYEQYF
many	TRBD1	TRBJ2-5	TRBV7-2	TGTGCCAGCAGCGAGGGACAGCTCCAAGAGACCCAGTACTTC	CASSEGQLQETQYF
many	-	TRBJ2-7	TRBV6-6	TGTGCCAGCAGAGGCGTTTCCTACGAGCAGTACTTC	CASRGVSYEQYF
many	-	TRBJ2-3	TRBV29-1	TGCAGCGTTCCCTGGGGCACAGATACGCAGTATTTT	CSVPWGTDTQYF
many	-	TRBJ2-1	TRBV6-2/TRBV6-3	TGTGCCAGCAGTCCGACACGGCCAAGCAATGAGCAGTTCTTC	CASSPTRPSNEQFF
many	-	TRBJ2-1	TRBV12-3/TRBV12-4	TGTGCCAGCAGTTCTCCTGGTAGTAGCTCCTACAATGAGCAGTTCTTC	CASSSPGSSSYNEQFF